A selection of T cell receptor beta chains follows, all from one sample in a study of blood T cells in healthy people across ages. TCRdb re-called the 5' RACE reads through MiXCR, storing one row per CDR3 protein. This sample has roughly 830,000 distinct CDR3 sequences; about 62% occur once, and the top ten carry roughly a quarter. The sample comprised blood. The receptor set was obtained from a man aged 25 to 40 in good health. Both conserved end residues are part of each CDR3. D genes are given only for firm matches. Expanded clones get a size class; other rows say once, few or many, or leave the size out.

v_call: TRBV5-1
j_call: TRBJ2-7
d_call: .
clone_size: .
cdr3_nt: TGCGCCAGCAGCTTTAACGGGGGGCCTTACGAGCAGTACTTC
cdr3_aa: CASSFNGGPYEQYF

v_call: TRBV7-3
j_call: TRBJ2-1
d_call: TRBD2
clone_size: .
cdr3_nt: TGTGCCAGCAGCTTAACGCCTTTGGCTAGCGGGATCGGTGAGCAGTTCTTC
cdr3_aa: CASSLTPLASGIGEQFF

v_call: TRBV5-6
j_call: TRBJ2-1
d_call: .
clone_size: few
cdr3_nt: TGTGCCAGCACCCTCGGACAGAATGAGCAGTTCTTC
cdr3_aa: CASTLGQNEQFF

v_call: TRBV7-2
j_call: TRBJ2-1
d_call: .
clone_size: few
cdr3_nt: TGTGCCAGCAGCTTTTGGGGGGCCCTCTCCTACAATGAGCAGTTCTTC
cdr3_aa: CASSFWGALSYNEQFF

v_call: TRBV29-1
j_call: TRBJ2-7
d_call: TRBD1
clone_size: once
cdr3_nt: TGCAGCGTTGCAGGGGGCACCCTTTACGAGCAGTACTTC
cdr3_aa: CSVAGGTLYEQYF

v_call: TRBV7-2
j_call: TRBJ2-3
d_call: TRBD2
clone_size: .
cdr3_nt: TGTGCCAGCAGCCCCGGGACTAGCGGGGGGGCTAGCACAGATACGCAGTATTTT
cdr3_aa: CASSPGTSGGASTDTQYF

v_call: TRBV5-6
j_call: TRBJ2-3
d_call: TRBD2
clone_size: .
cdr3_nt: TGTGCCGGCAGCTTAGGTAGCGGGGGTTACTACACAGATACGCAGTATTTT
cdr3_aa: CAGSLGSGGYYTDTQYF

v_call: TRBV3-1
j_call: TRBJ2-7
d_call: TRBD1
clone_size: .
cdr3_nt: TGTGCCAGCAGCCAAGCGACAGGGAGCTCCTACGAGCAGTACTTC
cdr3_aa: CASSQATGSSYEQYF

v_call: TRBV5-1
j_call: TRBJ1-6
d_call: TRBD1
clone_size: .
cdr3_nt: TGCGCCAGCAGCTTAAGCGGGGGACAGGGCAATTCACCCCTCCACTTT
cdr3_aa: CASSLSGGQGNSPLHF

v_call: TRBV11-2
j_call: TRBJ2-4
d_call: TRBD1
clone_size: once
cdr3_nt: TGTGCCAGCAGCTCGACAGGGTCTTTCAAGGCCAAAAACATTCAGTACTTC
cdr3_aa: CASSSTGSFKAKNIQYF

v_call: TRBV29-1
j_call: TRBJ1-1
d_call: TRBD1
clone_size: .
cdr3_nt: TGCAGCGTGACAGGGGTCACTGAAGCTTTCTTT
cdr3_aa: CSVTGVTEAFF

v_call: TRBV3-1
j_call: TRBJ2-7
d_call: .
clone_size: few
cdr3_nt: TGTGCCAGCAGCCAAGATCAAGGCTCGGGGGAGCAGTACTTC
cdr3_aa: CASSQDQGSGEQYF

v_call: TRBV3-1
j_call: TRBJ1-3
d_call: .
clone_size: once
cdr3_nt: TGTGCCAGCAGCCAAGAATGGAGAAACACCATATATTTT
cdr3_aa: CASSQEWRNTIYF

v_call: TRBV27
j_call: TRBJ2-1
d_call: TRBD1
clone_size: .
cdr3_nt: TGTGCCAGCAGTTTATGGGACAGGGGTTACAATGAGCAGTTCTTC
cdr3_aa: CASSLWDRGYNEQFF

v_call: TRBV7-2
j_call: TRBJ2-1
d_call: .
clone_size: few
cdr3_nt: TGTGCCAGCAGCTGGACAGCAAACGAGCAGTTCTTC
cdr3_aa: CASSWTANEQFF

v_call: TRBV5-1
j_call: TRBJ1-4
d_call: .
clone_size: .
cdr3_nt: TGCGCCAGCAGTGTGGAGCTTAATGAAAAACTGTTTTTT
cdr3_aa: CASSVELNEKLFF

v_call: TRBV5-1
j_call: TRBJ2-3
d_call: .
clone_size: many
cdr3_nt: TGCGCCAGCAGCTTGGGACAGGTGGCAGATACGCAGTATTTT
cdr3_aa: CASSLGQVADTQYF

v_call: TRBV7-3
j_call: TRBJ2-7
d_call: .
clone_size: .
cdr3_nt: TGTGCCAGCAGATCCGGGACTCTTACCTCCTACGAGCAGTACTTC
cdr3_aa: CASRSGTLTSYEQYF

v_call: TRBV9
j_call: TRBJ2-2
d_call: .
clone_size: .
cdr3_nt: TGTGCCAGCAGCGTAGGGACCGGACAGCTGTTTTTT
cdr3_aa: CASSVGTGQLFF

v_call: TRBV7-8
j_call: TRBJ2-5
d_call: TRBD1
clone_size: .
cdr3_nt: TGTGCCAGCAGTTTAACGCCGGGACAGGCACGGGAGACCCAGTACTTC
cdr3_aa: CASSLTPGQARETQYF

v_call: TRBV15
j_call: TRBJ2-7
d_call: TRBD1
clone_size: .
cdr3_nt: TGTGCCACCAGCAGAGATCCTCGACAGGGGGGCGAGCAGTACTTC
cdr3_aa: CATSRDPRQGGEQYF

v_call: TRBV4-1
j_call: TRBJ2-7
d_call: TRBD1
clone_size: .
cdr3_nt: TGCGCCAGCAGCCAAGGGTTGGGACAGGGGCGCTACGAGCAGTACTTC
cdr3_aa: CASSQGLGQGRYEQYF

v_call: TRBV27
j_call: TRBJ1-6
d_call: .
clone_size: .
cdr3_nt: TGTGCCACTGCCCCGGTACTTAATTCACCCCTCCACTTT
cdr3_aa: CATAPVLNSPLHF

v_call: TRBV2
j_call: TRBJ2-3
d_call: TRBD1
clone_size: few
cdr3_nt: TGTGCCAGCAGTCAAGACAGGGGGCTCTCAGATACGCAGTATTTT
cdr3_aa: CASSQDRGLSDTQYF

v_call: TRBV4-3
j_call: TRBJ2-1
d_call: TRBD2
clone_size: .
cdr3_nt: TGCGCCAGCAGCCAAGGGGGGCTAGCGGGGGGCAGCTCCTACAATGAGCAGTTCTTC
cdr3_aa: CASSQGGLAGGSSYNEQFF

v_call: TRBV20-1
j_call: TRBJ2-7
d_call: .
clone_size: .
cdr3_nt: TGCAGTGCTAGACTCCTGACAGGACAAGGCTACGAGCAGTACTTC
cdr3_aa: CSARLLTGQGYEQYF

v_call: TRBV29-1
j_call: TRBJ2-1
d_call: .
clone_size: few
cdr3_nt: TGCAGCGGAGCCGTGGGTAGCTACAATGAGCAGTTCTTC
cdr3_aa: CSGAVGSYNEQFF

v_call: TRBV7-2
j_call: TRBJ2-3
d_call: TRBD2
clone_size: few
cdr3_nt: TGTGCCAGCAGCTCCGGGACGGGGAGGGCAGATACGCAGTATTTT
cdr3_aa: CASSSGTGRADTQYF

v_call: TRBV3-1
j_call: TRBJ1-2
d_call: .
clone_size: few
cdr3_nt: TGTGCCAGCAGCCAAGATGTCCGGGTCTACACCTTC
cdr3_aa: CASSQDVRVYTF

v_call: TRBV20-1
j_call: TRBJ2-3
d_call: TRBD2
clone_size: .
cdr3_nt: TGCAGTGCTGAACGGGGCGGGGGGGTCCCAGATACGCAGTATTTT
cdr3_aa: CSAERGGGVPDTQYF

v_call: TRBV11-2
j_call: TRBJ2-1
d_call: TRBD2
clone_size: .
cdr3_nt: TGTGCCAGCAGCCCCCGGGGTGCACGCGGGGGTGTGGATGGGCAGTTCTTC
cdr3_aa: CASSPRGARGGVDGQFF

v_call: TRBV3-1
j_call: TRBJ2-1
d_call: .
clone_size: few
cdr3_nt: TGTGCCAGCAGCCAAGTCCCCTCCTCCTCGCATGAGCAGTTCTTC
cdr3_aa: CASSQVPSSSHEQFF

v_call: TRBV6-5
j_call: TRBJ2-7
d_call: .
clone_size: .
cdr3_nt: TGTGCCAGCAGCCTGGACTCCTTTGGGGGGTACGAGCAGTACTTC
cdr3_aa: CASSLDSFGGYEQYF

v_call: TRBV9
j_call: TRBJ2-1
d_call: .
clone_size: .
cdr3_nt: TGTGCCAGCAGCGTATACTCCTACAATGAGCAGTTCTTC
cdr3_aa: CASSVYSYNEQFF

v_call: TRBV29-1
j_call: TRBJ2-4
d_call: .
clone_size: few
cdr3_nt: TGCAGCGTTGAAGCGGAGGGGGCGCGGAGGGAGCAGTACTTC
cdr3_aa: CSVEAEGARREQYF

v_call: TRBV27
j_call: TRBJ1-5
d_call: .
clone_size: few
cdr3_nt: TGTGCCAGCAGTTTATCTGGGGGGCTCCAGCCCCAGCATTTT
cdr3_aa: CASSLSGGLQPQHF

v_call: TRBV20-1
j_call: TRBJ2-2
d_call: TRBD1
clone_size: many
cdr3_nt: TGCAGTGCCTGGGACAGCGGGAACACCGGGGAGCTGTTTTTT
cdr3_aa: CSAWDSGNTGELFF

v_call: TRBV7-2
j_call: TRBJ2-5
d_call: TRBD2
clone_size: .
cdr3_nt: TGTGCCAGCATCCCCGCGGGGGTAGCCACGTACCAAGAGACCCAGTACTTC
cdr3_aa: CASIPAGVATYQETQYF

v_call: TRBV10-3
j_call: TRBJ1-2
d_call: .
clone_size: few
cdr3_nt: TGTGCCATCAGTGAAAGTAGCATTGCAGCTTACTATGGCTACACCTTC
cdr3_aa: CAISESSIAAYYGYTF

v_call: TRBV5-1
j_call: TRBJ2-7
d_call: TRBD1
clone_size: .
cdr3_nt: TGCGCCAGCAGCTTGATTGCGACAGGGGGCCACGAGCAGTACTTC
cdr3_aa: CASSLIATGGHEQYF

v_call: TRBV15
j_call: TRBJ2-3
d_call: .
clone_size: .
cdr3_nt: TGTGCCACCAGCAGACCAGGGGAGTTAGATACGCAGTATTTT
cdr3_aa: CATSRPGELDTQYF

v_call: TRBV21-1
j_call: TRBJ1-2
d_call: .
clone_size: .
cdr3_nt: TGTGCCAGCAGCAAAGCCCTTGGGAAGCGCTATGGCTACACCTTC
cdr3_aa: CASSKALGKRYGYTF

v_call: TRBV28
j_call: TRBJ2-1
d_call: TRBD1
clone_size: .
cdr3_nt: TGTGCCAGCAGTTTATCGGGACAGGGGTCCTACAATGAGCAGTTCTTC
cdr3_aa: CASSLSGQGSYNEQFF

v_call: TRBV11-2
j_call: TRBJ2-3
d_call: TRBD2
clone_size: .
cdr3_nt: TGTGCCAGCAGCTTAGATGGCGGGGGGCCAGATACGCAGTATTTT
cdr3_aa: CASSLDGGGPDTQYF

v_call: TRBV10-3
j_call: TRBJ2-7
d_call: .
clone_size: few
cdr3_nt: TGTGCCATCAGTCGTGACTCCTACGAGCAGTACTTC
cdr3_aa: CAISRDSYEQYF

v_call: TRBV14
j_call: TRBJ2-1
d_call: .
clone_size: .
cdr3_nt: TGTGCCAGCAGCCAATTGTATCGGGGGACGGGGAATGAGCAGTTCTTC
cdr3_aa: CASSQLYRGTGNEQFF

v_call: TRBV4-3
j_call: TRBJ2-1
d_call: TRBD2
clone_size: .
cdr3_nt: TGCGCCAGCAGCCCAAGTCGCGGGGGTCTTGACAATGAGCAGTTCTTC
cdr3_aa: CASSPSRGGLDNEQFF

v_call: TRBV20-1
j_call: TRBJ2-3
d_call: .
clone_size: .
cdr3_nt: TGCAGTGCTAGAGGTCCGGGCACAGATACGCAGTATTTT
cdr3_aa: CSARGPGTDTQYF

v_call: TRBV20-1
j_call: TRBJ1-1
d_call: TRBD1
clone_size: .
cdr3_nt: TGCAGTCCCCGACAGGGGTTGAACACTGAAGCTTTCTTT
cdr3_aa: CSPRQGLNTEAFF

v_call: TRBV6-2/TRBV6-3
j_call: TRBJ1-2
d_call: .
clone_size: .
cdr3_nt: TGTGCCAGCAGCAGATATGGCGATGGCTACACCTTC
cdr3_aa: CASSRYGDGYTF

v_call: TRBV24-1
j_call: TRBJ2-1
d_call: TRBD1
clone_size: .
cdr3_nt: TGTGCCACCAGCCAACGGGACAGGGGGCCCTACAATGAGCAGTTCTTC
cdr3_aa: CATSQRDRGPYNEQFF

v_call: TRBV7-2
j_call: TRBJ2-3
d_call: .
clone_size: .
cdr3_nt: TGTGCCAGCAGCTTAGAAGGGGCATCGGAAGATACGCAGTATTTT
cdr3_aa: CASSLEGASEDTQYF

v_call: TRBV4-1
j_call: TRBJ2-7
d_call: .
clone_size: few
cdr3_nt: TGCGCCAGCAGCCAAGATCTGGGGGTTCTCTACGAGCAGTACTTC
cdr3_aa: CASSQDLGVLYEQYF

v_call: TRBV7-9
j_call: TRBJ2-7
d_call: TRBD1
clone_size: .
cdr3_nt: TGTGCCAGCAGCCAGTGGGACAGGCACGAGCAGTACTTC
cdr3_aa: CASSQWDRHEQYF

v_call: TRBV29-1
j_call: TRBJ2-2
d_call: .
clone_size: once
cdr3_nt: TGCAGCGTTGAAGAGGTGTCAGGGGGGAACCTGGACACCGGGGAGCTGTTTTTT
cdr3_aa: CSVEEVSGGNLDTGELFF

v_call: TRBV13
j_call: TRBJ2-1
d_call: TRBD1
clone_size: few
cdr3_nt: TGTGCCAGCAGCACAAGACAGGGGACGGGTGAGCAGTTCTTC
cdr3_aa: CASSTRQGTGEQFF

v_call: TRBV7-9
j_call: TRBJ2-5
d_call: .
clone_size: .
cdr3_nt: TGTGCCAGCAGCTCCGGGGTCCTCGGAGGGCAAGAGACCCAGTACTTC
cdr3_aa: CASSSGVLGGQETQYF

v_call: TRBV5-1
j_call: TRBJ2-6
d_call: .
clone_size: .
cdr3_nt: TGCGCCAGCAGCCCGAGACAGGGACTCCTTACGGGGGCCAACGTCCTGACTTTC
cdr3_aa: CASSPRQGLLTGANVLTF

v_call: TRBV11-1
j_call: TRBJ2-5
d_call: TRBD2
clone_size: few
cdr3_nt: TGTGCCAGCAGCAAGGGACTAGCGCAAGAGACCCAGTACTTC
cdr3_aa: CASSKGLAQETQYF

v_call: TRBV6-4
j_call: TRBJ2-7
d_call: TRBD1
clone_size: .
cdr3_nt: TGTGCCAGCAGCCAAGAGACAGGGGGTATAGGTGAGCAGTACTTC
cdr3_aa: CASSQETGGIGEQYF